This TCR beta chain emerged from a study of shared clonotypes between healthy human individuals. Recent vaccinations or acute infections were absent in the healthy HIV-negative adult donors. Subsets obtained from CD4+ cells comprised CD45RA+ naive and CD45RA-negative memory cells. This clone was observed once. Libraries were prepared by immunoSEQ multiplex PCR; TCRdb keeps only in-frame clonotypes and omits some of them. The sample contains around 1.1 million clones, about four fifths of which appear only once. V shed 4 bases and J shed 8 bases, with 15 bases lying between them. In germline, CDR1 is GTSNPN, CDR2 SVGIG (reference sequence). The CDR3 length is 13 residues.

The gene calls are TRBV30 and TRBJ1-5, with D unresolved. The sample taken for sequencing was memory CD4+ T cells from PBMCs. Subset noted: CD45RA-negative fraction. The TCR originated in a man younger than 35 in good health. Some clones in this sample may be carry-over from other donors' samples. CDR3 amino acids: CAWTSGVAEPQHF. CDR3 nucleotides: TGTGCCTGGACGTCAGGTGTCGCGGAGCCCCAGCATTTT.